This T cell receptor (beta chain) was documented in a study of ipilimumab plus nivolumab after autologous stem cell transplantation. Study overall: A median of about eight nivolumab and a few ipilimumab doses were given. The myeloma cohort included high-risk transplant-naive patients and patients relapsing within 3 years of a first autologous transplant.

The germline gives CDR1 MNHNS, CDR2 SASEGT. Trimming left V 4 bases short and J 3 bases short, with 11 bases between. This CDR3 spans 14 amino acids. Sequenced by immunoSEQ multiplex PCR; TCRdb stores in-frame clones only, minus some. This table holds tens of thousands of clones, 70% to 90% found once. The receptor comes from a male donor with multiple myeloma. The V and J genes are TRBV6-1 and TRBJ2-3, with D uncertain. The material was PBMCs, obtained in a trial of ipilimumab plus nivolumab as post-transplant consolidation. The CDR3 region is CASSATSLTDTQYF. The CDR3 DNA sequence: TGTGCCAGCAGTGCCACTTCTCTTACAGATACGCAGTATTTT.